The 4 T cell receptor beta chains in this list originate from one sample, sequenced in a study of a mutant IDH1 vaccine in newly diagnosed glioma. Here immunoSEQ multiplex PCR was the method, and the copy in TCRdb shows in-frame clones only, minus some. The sample has some 120,000 clones, about four fifths seen once. Which antigens these TCRs recognize remains unknown. Time point specified: week 11, during vaccination. Doses of 300 ug of mutant IDH1 20-mer peptide were given with topical imiquimod. The material sequenced was PBMCs, taken from a glioma patient whose treatment included an IDH1 peptide vaccine. The receptor set was obtained from a man in his forties with glioma.

V gene TRBV5-5 combines with J gene TRBJ1-2; D is ambiguous. V shed 4 bases and J shed 4 bases, with 14 bases lying between them. Germline-derived CDR1 and CDR2 are SGHKS and YYEKEE (reference sequence). The CDR3 covers 14 residues. CDR3 sequence (DNA): TGTGCCAGCAGCCCGACCCGCCCATCCTATGGCTACACCTTC. It is translated as CASSPTRPSYGYTF. Full variable domain (missing parts from reference TRBV5-5 and TRBJ1-2): DAGVTQSPTHLIKTRGQQVTLRCSPISGHKSVSWYQQVLGQGPQFIFQYYEKEERGRGNFPDRFSARQFPNYSSELNVNALLLGDSALYLCASSPTRPSYGYTFGSGTRLTVV.

V is TRBV7-2 and J is TRBJ2-1; 7 bases fit TRBD2. V lost 1 base and J lost 5; bases outside the gene matches: 5. There are 15 residues in the CDR3. Germline V gene sequence: CDR1 SGHTA, CDR2 FQGNSA. CDR3 region: CASSLGGLPNNEQFF. The CDR3 bases are TGTGCCAGCAGCTTAGGGGGACTACCTAACAATGAGCAGTTCTTC.

With respect to this clone: A read error may account for a junction end that differs from germline. The gene calls are TRBV2 and TRBJ2-5, with D tentatively TRBD1 (8 bases). In germline, CDR1 is SNHLY, CDR2 FYNNEI. CDR3 length equals 16 residues. CDR3 amino acids: CASKQGEGINQKTQYF. The CDR3 DNA reads TGTGCCAGCAAACAGGGGGAGGGTATAAACCAAAAGACCCAGTACTTC. The full variable domain, its missing parts supplied by reference TRBV2 and TRBJ2-5, is EPEVTQTPSHQVTQMGQEVILRCVPISNHLYFYWYRQILGQKVEFLVSFYNNEISEKSEIFDDQFSVERPDGSNFTLKIRSTKLEDSAMYFCASKQGEGINQKTQYFGPGTRLLVL.

The chain joins TRBV4-3 to TRBJ1-2; no definite D call. Between the trimmed V and J ends, which lost 0 bases and 4 bases, there was a span of 9 bases. The CDR3 runs 14 residues. From germline, CDR1 is LGHNA and CDR2 YSLEER. In DNA form, the CDR3 reads TGCGCCAGCAGCCAAGATCTAGGTACCTATGGCTACACCTTC. Its protein is CASSQDLGTYGYTF.